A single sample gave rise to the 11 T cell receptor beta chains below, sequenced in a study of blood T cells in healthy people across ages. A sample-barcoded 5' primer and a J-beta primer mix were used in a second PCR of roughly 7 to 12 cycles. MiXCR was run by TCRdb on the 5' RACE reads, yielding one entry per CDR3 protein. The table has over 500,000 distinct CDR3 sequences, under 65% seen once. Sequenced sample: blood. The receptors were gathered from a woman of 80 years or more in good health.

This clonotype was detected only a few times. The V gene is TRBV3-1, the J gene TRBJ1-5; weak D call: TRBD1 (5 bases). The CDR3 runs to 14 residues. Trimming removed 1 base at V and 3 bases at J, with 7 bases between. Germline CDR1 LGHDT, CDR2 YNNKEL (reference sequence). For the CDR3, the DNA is TGTGCCAGCAGCCAAGGGGGGTTCAATCAGCCCCAGCATTTT. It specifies CASSQGGFNQPQHF.

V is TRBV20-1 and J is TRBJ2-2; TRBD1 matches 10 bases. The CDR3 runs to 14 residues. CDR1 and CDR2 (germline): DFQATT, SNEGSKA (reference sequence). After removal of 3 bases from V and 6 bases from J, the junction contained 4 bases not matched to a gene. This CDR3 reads CSASGTGDSGELFF. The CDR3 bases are TGCAGTGCTAGTGGGACAGGGGATTCCGGGGAGCTGTTTTTT.

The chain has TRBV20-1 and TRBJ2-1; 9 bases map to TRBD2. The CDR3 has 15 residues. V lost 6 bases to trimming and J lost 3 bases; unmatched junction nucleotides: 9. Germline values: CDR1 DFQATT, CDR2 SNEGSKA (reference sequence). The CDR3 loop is CSAADSSGVYNEQFF. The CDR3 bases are TGCAGTGCCGCCGACTCTAGCGGGGTCTACAATGAGCAGTTCTTC.

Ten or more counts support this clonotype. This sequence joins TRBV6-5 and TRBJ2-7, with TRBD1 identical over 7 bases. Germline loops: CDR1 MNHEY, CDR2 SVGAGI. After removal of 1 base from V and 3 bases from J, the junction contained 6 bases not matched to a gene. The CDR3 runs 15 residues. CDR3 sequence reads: CASSYWGQRGYEQYF. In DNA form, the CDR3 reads TGTGCCAGCAGTTACTGGGGACAGCGAGGCTACGAGCAGTACTTC.

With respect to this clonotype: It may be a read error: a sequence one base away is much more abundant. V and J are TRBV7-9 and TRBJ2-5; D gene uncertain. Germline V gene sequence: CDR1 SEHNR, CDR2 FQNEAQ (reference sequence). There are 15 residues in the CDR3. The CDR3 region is CASSLALRKQEAQYF. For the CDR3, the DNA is TGTGCCAGCAGCTTAGCCTTAAGGAAACAAGAGGCCCAGTACTTC.

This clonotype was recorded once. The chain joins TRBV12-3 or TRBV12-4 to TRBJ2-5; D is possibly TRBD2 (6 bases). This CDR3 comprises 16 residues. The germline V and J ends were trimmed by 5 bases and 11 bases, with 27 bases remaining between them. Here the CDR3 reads CASSPETGTDYNEQYF. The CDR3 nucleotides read TGTGCCAGCAGTCCAGAGACCGGGACGGACTACAATGAGCAGTACTTC.

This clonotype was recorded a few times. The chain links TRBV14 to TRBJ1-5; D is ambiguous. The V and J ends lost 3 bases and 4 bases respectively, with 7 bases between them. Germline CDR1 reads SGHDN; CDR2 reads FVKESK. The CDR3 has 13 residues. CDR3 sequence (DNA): TGTGCCAGCAGCCAGCAAGCGAATCAGCCCCAGCATTTT. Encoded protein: CASSQQANQPQHF.

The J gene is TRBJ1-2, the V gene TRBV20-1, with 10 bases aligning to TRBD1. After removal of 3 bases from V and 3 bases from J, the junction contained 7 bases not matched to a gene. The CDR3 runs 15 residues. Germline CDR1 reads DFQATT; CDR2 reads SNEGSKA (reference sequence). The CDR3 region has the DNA TGCAGTGCTAGGGGTCGGGGACAGGGGTACTATGGCTACACCTTC. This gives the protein CSARGRGQGYYGYTF.

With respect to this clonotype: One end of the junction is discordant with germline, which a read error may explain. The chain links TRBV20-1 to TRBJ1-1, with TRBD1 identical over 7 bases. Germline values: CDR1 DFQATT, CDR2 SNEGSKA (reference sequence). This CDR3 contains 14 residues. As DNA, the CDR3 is TGCAGTGCAAGAGGGGACAGACAGAACACTGAAGCTTTCTTT. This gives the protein CSARGDRQNTEAFF.

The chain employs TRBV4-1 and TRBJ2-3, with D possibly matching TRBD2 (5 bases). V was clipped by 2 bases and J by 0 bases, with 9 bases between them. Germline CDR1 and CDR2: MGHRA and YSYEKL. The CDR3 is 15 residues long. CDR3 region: CASSQTAVSTDTQYF. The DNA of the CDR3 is TGCGCCAGCAGCCAAACAGCGGTTAGCACAGATACGCAGTATTTT.

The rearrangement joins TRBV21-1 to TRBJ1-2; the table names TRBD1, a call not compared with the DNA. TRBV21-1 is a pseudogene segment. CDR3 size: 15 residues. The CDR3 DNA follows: TGTGCCAGCAGCCCCCTAAAGGGCTTTCTGGATGGCTACACCTTC. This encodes CASSPLKGFLDGYTF.